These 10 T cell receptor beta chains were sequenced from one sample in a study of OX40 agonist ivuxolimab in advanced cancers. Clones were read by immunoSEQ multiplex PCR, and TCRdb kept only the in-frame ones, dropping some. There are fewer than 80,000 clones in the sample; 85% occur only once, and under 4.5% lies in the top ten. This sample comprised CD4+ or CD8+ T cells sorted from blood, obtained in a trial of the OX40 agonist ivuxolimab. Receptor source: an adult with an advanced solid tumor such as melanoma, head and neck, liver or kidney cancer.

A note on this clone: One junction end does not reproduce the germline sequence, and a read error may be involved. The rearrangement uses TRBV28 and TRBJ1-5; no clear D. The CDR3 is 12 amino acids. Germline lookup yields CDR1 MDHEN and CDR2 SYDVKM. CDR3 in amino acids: CATSEGNQPQHF. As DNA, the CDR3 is TGTGCCACCAGTGAGGGCAATCAGCCCCAGCATTTT.

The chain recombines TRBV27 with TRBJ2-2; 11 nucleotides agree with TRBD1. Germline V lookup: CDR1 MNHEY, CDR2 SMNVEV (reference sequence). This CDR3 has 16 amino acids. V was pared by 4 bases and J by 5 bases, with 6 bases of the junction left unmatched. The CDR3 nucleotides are TGTGCCAGCAGTTGGTTCGGGACAGGGGGAACCGGGGAGCTGTTTTTT. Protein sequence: CASSWFGTGGTGELFF.

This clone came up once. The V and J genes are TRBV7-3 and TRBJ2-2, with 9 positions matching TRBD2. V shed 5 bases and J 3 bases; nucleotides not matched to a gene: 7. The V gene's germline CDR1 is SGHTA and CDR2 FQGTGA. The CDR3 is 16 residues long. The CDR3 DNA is TGTGCCAGCAGCCCAAAAGCTAGCGGGGACACCGGGGAGCTGTTTTTT. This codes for CASSPKASGDTGELFF.

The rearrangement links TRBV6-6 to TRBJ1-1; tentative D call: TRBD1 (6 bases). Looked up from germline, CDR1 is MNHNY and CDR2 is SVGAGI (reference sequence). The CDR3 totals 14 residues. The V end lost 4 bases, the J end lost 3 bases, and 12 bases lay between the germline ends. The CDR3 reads CASSLRTVYTEAFF. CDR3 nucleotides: TGTGCCAGCAGTTTGAGGACAGTATACACTGAAGCTTTCTTT.

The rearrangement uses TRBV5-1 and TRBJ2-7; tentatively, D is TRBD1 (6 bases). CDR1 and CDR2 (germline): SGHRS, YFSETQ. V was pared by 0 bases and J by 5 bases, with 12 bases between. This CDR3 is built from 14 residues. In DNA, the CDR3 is TGCGCCAGCAGCTTGGAACAGGGTAACGACGAGCAGTACTTC. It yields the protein CASSLEQGNDEQYF.

Written as DNA, the CDR3 is TGCAGCGTGGAGGAGGGAGGGGGAGGCACTGAAGCTTTCTTT. This gives the protein CSVEEGGGGTEAFF. The chain links TRBV29-1 to TRBJ1-1, with a possible D match to TRBD1 (6 bases). This CDR3 has 14 amino acids. The germline CDR1 and CDR2 sequences are SQVTM and ANQGSEA. V gave up 6 bases and J gave up 4 bases, with 18 bases separating them.

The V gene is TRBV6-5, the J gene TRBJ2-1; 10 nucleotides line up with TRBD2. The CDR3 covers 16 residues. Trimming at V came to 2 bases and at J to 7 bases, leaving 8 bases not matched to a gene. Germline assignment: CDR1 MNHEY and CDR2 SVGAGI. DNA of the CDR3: TGTGCCAGCAGTTACCCATCTAGCGGGAGTGGAAATGAGCAGTTCTTC. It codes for CASSYPSSGSGNEQFF.

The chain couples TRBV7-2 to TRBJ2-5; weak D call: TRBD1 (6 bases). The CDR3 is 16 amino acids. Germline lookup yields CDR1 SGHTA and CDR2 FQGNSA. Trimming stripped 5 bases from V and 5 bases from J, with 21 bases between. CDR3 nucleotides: TGTGCCAGCAGCCCCATACGAGGGGGTCAATTGGAGACCCAGTACTTC. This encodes CASSPIRGGQLETQYF.

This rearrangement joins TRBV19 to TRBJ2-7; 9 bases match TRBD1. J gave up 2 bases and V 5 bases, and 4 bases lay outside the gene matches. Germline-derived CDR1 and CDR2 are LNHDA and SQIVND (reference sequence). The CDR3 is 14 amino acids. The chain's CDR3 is CASSWDRAPYEQYF. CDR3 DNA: TGTGCCAGTAGTTGGGACAGGGCCCCCTACGAGCAGTACTTC. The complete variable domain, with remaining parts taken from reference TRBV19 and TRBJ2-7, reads DGGITQSPKYLFRKEGQNVTLSCEQNLNHDAMYWYRQDPGQGLRLIYYSQIVNDFQKGDIAEGYSVSREKKESFPLTVTSAQKNPTAFYLCASSWDRAPYEQYFGPGTRLTVT.

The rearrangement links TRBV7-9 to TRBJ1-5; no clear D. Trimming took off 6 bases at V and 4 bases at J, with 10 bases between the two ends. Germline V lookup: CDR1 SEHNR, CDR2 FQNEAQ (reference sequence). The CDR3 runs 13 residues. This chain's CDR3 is CASSPSGNQPQHF. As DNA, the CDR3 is TGTGCCAGCAGTCCGAGCGGGAATCAGCCCCAGCATTTT.